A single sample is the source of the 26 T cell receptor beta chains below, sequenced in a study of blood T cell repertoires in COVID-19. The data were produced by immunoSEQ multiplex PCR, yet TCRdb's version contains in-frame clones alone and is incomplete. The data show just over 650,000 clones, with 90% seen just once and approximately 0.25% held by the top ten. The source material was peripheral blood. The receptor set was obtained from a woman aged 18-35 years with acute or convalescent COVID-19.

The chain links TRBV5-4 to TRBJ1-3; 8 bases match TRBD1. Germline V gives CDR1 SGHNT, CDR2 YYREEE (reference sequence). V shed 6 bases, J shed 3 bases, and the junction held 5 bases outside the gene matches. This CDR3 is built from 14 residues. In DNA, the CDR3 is TGTGCCAGCAACCCCAGGGGGCTTGGAAACACCATATATTTT. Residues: CASNPRGLGNTIYF. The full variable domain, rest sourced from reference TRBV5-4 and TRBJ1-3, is ETGVTQSPTHLIKTRGQQVTLRCSSQSGHNTVSWYQQALGQGPQFIFQYYREEENGRGNFPPRFSGLQFPNYSSELNVNALELDDSALYLCASNPRGLGNTIYFGEGSWLTVV.

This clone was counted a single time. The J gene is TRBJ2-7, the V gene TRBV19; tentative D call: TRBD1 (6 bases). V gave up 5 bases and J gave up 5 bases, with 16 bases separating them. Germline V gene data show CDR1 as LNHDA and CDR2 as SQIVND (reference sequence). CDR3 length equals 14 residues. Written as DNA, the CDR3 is TGTGCCAGTAGTGTCCAGGGGTGGGGAAACGAGCAGTACTTC. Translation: CASSVQGWGNEQYF.

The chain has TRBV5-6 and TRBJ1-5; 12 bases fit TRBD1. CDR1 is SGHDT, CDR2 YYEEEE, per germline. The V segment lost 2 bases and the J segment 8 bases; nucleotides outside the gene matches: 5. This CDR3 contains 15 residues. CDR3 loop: CASSLGTGGEKPQHF. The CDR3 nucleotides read TGTGCCAGCAGCTTAGGGACAGGGGGCGAGAAGCCCCAGCATTTT.

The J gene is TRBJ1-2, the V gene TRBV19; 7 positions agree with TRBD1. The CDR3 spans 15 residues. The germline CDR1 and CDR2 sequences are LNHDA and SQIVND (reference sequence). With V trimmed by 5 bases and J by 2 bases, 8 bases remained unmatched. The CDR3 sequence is CASSFGKQGNYGYTF. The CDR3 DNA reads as TGTGCCAGTAGTTTCGGGAAACAGGGGAACTATGGCTACACCTTC.

CDR3 sequence: CASSAGQGVHGYTF. In DNA, the CDR3 is TGTGCCAGCAGCGCTGGACAGGGGGTCCATGGCTACACCTTC. The chain recombines TRBV9 with TRBJ1-2; 10 bases agree with TRBD1. The V segment lost 3 bases and the J segment 6 bases; nucleotides outside the gene matches: 5. The CDR3 extends over 14 amino acids. CDR1 is SGDLS, CDR2 YYNGEE, per germline.

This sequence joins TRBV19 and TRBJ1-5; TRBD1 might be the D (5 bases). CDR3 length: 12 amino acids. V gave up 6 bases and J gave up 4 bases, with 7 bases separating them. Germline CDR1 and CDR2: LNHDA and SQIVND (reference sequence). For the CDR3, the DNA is TGTGCCAGTAGCAGGGATAATCAGCCCCAGCATTTT. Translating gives CASSRDNQPQHF.

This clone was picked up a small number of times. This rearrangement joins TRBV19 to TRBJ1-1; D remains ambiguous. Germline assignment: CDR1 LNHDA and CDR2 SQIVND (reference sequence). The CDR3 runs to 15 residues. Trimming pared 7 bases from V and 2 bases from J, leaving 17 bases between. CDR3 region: CASKFQAPTNTEAFF. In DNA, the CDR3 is TGTGCCAGTAAATTTCAGGCGCCAACCAACACTGAAGCTTTCTTT.

The CDR3 DNA reads TGCGCCAGCAGCTTGGTTGAAACTACTAACTATGGCTACACCTTC. It yields the protein CASSLVETTNYGYTF. The chain combines TRBV5-1 with TRBJ1-2; D is ambiguous. CDR3 length equals 15 residues. V was trimmed by 0 bases and J by 0 bases, leaving 9 bases between them. The germline CDR1 and CDR2 sequences are SGHRS and YFSETQ.

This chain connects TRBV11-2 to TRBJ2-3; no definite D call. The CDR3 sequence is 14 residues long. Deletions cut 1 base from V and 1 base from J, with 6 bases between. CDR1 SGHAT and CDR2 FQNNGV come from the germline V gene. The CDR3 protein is CASSLGPGTDTQYF. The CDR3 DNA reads TGTGCCAGCAGCTTAGGTCCTGGCACAGATACGCAGTATTTT.

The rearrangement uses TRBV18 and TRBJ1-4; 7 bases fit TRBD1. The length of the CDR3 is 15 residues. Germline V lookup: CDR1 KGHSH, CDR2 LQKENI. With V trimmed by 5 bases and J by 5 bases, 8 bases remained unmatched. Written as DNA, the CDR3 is TGTGCCAGCTCAGGACGACAGGGCGAGAATGAAAAACTGTTTTTT. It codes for CASSGRQGENEKLFF.

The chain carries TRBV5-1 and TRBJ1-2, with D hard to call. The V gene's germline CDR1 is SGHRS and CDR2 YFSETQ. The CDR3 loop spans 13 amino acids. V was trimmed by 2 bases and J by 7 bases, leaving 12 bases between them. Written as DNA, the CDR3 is TGCGCCAGCAGCTTTACGGGTGCGGCTGGCTACACCTTC. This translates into CASSFTGAAGYTF. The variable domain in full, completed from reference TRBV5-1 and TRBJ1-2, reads KAGVTQTPRYLIKTRGQQVTLSCSPISGHRSVSWYQQTPGQGLQFLFEYFSETQRNKGNFPGRFSGRQFSNSRSEMNVSTLELGDSALYLCASSFTGAAGYTFGSGTRLTVV.

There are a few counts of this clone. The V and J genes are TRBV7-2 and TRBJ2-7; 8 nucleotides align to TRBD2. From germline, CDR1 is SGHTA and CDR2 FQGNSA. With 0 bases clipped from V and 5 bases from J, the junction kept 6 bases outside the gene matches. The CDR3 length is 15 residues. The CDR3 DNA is TGTGCCAGCAGCTTAGCCGGGGGGGGCCCAGACGAGCAGTACTTC. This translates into CASSLAGGGPDEQYF.

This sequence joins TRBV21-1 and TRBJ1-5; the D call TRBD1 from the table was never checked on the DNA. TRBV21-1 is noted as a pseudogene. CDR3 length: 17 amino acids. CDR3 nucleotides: TGTGCCAGCAGCAAGGGAAAGGGACACCTTAGCAATCAGCCCCAGCATTTT. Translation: CASSKGKGHLSNQPQHF.

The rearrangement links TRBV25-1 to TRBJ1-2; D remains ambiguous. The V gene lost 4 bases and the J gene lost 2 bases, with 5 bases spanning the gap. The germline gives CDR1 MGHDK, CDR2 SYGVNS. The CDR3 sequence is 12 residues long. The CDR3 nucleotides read TGTGCCAGCAGTGCGGGAAACTATGGCTACACCTTC. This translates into CASSAGNYGYTF.

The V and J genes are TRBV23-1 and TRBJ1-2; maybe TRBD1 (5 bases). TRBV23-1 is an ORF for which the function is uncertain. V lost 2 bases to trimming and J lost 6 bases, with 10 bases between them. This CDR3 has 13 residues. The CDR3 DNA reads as TGCGCCAGCAGTCAAGGGGGGGGAGATGGCTACACCTTC. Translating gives CASSQGGGDGYTF.

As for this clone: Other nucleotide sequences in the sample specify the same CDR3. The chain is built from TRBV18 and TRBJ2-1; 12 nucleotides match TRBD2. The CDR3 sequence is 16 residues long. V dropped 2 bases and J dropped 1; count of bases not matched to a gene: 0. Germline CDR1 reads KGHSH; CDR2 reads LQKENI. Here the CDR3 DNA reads TGTGCCAGCTCACCAGGACTAGCGGGGTCCTACAATGAGCAGTTCTTC. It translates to CASSPGLAGSYNEQFF.

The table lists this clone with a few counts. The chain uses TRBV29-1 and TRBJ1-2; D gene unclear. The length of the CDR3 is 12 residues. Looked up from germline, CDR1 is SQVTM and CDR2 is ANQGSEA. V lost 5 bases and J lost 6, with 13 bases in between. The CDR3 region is CSVSPWEDGYTF. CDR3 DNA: TGCAGCGTTTCTCCTTGGGAGGATGGCTACACCTTC.

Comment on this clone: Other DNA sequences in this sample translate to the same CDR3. The CDR3 bases are TGTGCCAGTAGCCCCGGGACAGGGACCTACGAGCAGTACTTC. It codes for CASSPGTGTYEQYF. The rearrangement joins TRBV19 to TRBJ2-7; 9 bases line up with TRBD1. Germline V lookup: CDR1 LNHDA, CDR2 SQIVND (reference sequence). The CDR3 contains 14 residues. Unmatched junction bases numbered 5, after V lost 6 bases and J lost 2 bases.

The CDR3 reads CASSQDDGREDQPQHF. The CDR3 DNA reads TGTGCCAGCAGCCAAGATGATGGCAGGGAGGATCAGCCCCAGCATTTT. The rearrangement uses TRBV3-1 (or the pseudogene TRBV3-2) and TRBJ1-5; perhaps TRBD1 as D (5 bases). The CDR3 has 16 amino acids. Looked up from germline, CDR1 is LGHDT and CDR2 is YNNKEL (reference sequence). V was cut by 0 bases and J by 5 bases, with 14 bases left in between.

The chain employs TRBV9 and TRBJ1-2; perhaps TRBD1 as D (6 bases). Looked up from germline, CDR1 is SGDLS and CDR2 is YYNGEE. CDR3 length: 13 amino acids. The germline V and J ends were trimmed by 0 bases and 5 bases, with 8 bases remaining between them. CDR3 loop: CASSVVGTYGYTF. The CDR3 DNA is TGTGCCAGCAGCGTAGTGGGGACATATGGCTACACCTTC.

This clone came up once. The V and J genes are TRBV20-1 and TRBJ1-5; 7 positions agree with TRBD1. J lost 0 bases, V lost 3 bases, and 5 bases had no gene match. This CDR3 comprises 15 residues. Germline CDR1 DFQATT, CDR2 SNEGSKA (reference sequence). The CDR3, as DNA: TGCAGTGCTAGTCAGGGGGGTAATAGCAATCAGCCCCAGCATTTT. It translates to CSASQGGNSNQPQHF.

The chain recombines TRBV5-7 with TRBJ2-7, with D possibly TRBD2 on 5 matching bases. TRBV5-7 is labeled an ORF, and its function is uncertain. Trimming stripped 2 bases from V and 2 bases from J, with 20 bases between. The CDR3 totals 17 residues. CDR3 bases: TGTGCCAGCAGCTTAGAGGAGGCCCCTGCCAGAACCTACGAGCAGTACTTC. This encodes CASSLEEAPARTYEQYF.

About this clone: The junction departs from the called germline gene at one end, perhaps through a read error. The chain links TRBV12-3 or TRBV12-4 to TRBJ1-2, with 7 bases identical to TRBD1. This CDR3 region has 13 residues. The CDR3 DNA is TGTGCCAGCGCCTTGAGACAGGGTTCTTATTCTAGCTTC. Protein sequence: CASALRQGSYSSF.

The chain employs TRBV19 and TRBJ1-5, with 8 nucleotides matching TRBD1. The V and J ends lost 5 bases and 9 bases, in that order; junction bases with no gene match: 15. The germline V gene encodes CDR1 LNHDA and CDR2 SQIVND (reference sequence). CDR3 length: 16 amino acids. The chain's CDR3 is CASSLRTGRLDWPQHF. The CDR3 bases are TGTGCCAGTAGTCTACGGACAGGGAGACTGGATTGGCCCCAGCATTTT. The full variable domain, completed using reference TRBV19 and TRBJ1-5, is DGGITQSPKYLFRKEGQNVTLSCEQNLNHDAMYWYRQDPGQGLRLIYYSQIVNDFQKGDIAEGYSVSREKKESFPLTVTSAQKNPTAFYLCASSLRTGRLDWPQHFGDGTRLSIL.

The CDR3 sequence is CASSYRPTGQTQETQYF. The CDR3 DNA sequence: TGCGCCAGCAGCTACCGACCCACCGGACAGACCCAAGAGACCCAGTACTTC. The chain couples TRBV5-1 to TRBJ2-5, with D possibly being TRBD1 (6 bases). CDR1 SGHRS and CDR2 YFSETQ come from the germline V gene. V was cut by 3 bases and J by 1 base, with 19 bases left in between. The CDR3 runs to 17 residues.

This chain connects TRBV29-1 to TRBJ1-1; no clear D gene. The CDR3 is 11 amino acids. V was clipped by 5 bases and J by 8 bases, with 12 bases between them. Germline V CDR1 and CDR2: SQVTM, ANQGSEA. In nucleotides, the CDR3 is TGCAGCGTTAGACATCTCCTCGAAGCTTTCTTT. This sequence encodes CSVRHLLEAFF.